This TCR beta chain was found in a study of T cells in Graves' hyperthyroidism and ophthalmopathy. Regarding the study as a whole: Through a model of 13 V-J features, ophthalmopathy was separated from stable hyperthyroidism.

Many counts were recorded for this clonotype. Its antigen is not known. Reasons for excluding patients were uncontrolled infection, other autoimmune disease, pregnancy or lactation. Clinicians diagnosed patients from clinical symptoms, serum thyroxine and TRAb, thyroid ultrasound and orbital computed tomography. Fresh peripheral blood, 8 to 10 ml, was the source of the PBMCs. The CDR3 has 14 amino acids. Germline loops: CDR1 WSHSY, CDR2 SAAADI. Trimming took 6 bases from V and 0 from J, leaving 10 bases between them. What was amplified from RNA transcripts were TCR beta CDR3 regions. Researchers ran a first-round RT-PCR on the TCR CDR3 using the HTBI primer set. TCRdb reanalysed the multiplex PCR reads using MiXCR and keeps one entry per CDR3 protein. The sample includes hundreds of thousands of distinct CDR3 sequences, over 12% seen only once; the top ten take roughly an eighth.

The chain carries TRBV10-2 and TRBJ2-3; tentatively, D is TRBD1 (5 bases). The sequence derives from a man aged 18 to 29 with Graves' ophthalmopathy. Material: blood. The CDR3: CASRSTASTDTQYF. The CDR3 DNA sequence: TGCGCCAGCAGATCGACAGCTAGCACAGATACGCAGTATTTT.